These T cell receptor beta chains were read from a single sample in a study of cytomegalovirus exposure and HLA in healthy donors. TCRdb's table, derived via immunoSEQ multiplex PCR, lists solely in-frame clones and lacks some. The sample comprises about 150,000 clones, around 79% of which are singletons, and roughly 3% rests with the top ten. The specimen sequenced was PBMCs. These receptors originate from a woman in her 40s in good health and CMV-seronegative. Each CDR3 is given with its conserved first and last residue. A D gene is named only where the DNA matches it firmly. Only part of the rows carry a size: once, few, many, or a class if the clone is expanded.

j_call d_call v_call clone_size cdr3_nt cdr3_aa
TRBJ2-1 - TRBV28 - TGTGCCAGCAGTCTACTAAATGAGCAGTTCTTC CASSLLNEQFF
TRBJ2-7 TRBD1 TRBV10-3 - TGTGCCATCAGTGGGGACAGGGAGGTCGAGCAGTACTTC CAISGDREVEQYF
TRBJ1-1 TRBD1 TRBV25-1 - TGTGCCAGCAGTAAAACAGGGGTTCGGGGCATGAACACTGAAGCTTTCTTT CASSKTGVRGMNTEAFF
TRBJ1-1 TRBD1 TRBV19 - TGTGCCAGTGGGACAGGGGGATACACTGAAGCTTTCTTT CASGTGGYTEAFF
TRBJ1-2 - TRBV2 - TGTGCCAGCAGTGAAGGACAGACCCGCTATGGCTACACCTTC CASSEGQTRYGYTF
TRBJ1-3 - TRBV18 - TGTGCCAGCTCACCACTACCTCCTGACAGCCTCTCTGGAAACACCATATATTTT CASSPLPPDSLSGNTIYF
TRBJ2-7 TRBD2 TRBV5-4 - TGTGCCAGCAGCCCGGGGGGGACACCCTCCTACGAGCAGTACTTC CASSPGGTPSYEQYF
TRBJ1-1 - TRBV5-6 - TGTGCCAGCATCAAATTTAGGGGGATGAACACTGAAGCTTTCTTT CASIKFRGMNTEAFF
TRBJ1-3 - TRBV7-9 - TGTGCCGGAGGCCTCGACGGCTCTGGAAACACCATATATTTT CAGGLDGSGNTIYF
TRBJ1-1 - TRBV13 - TGTGCCAGCACTAATCTTCCGGGGGGGTCCACTGAAGCTTTCTTT CASTNLPGGSTEAFF
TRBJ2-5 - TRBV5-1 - TGCGCCAGCAGCTCAAGGTCCTCCGGGGAGACCCAGTACTTC CASSSRSSGETQYF
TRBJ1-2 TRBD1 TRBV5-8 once TGTGCCAGCAGCTTTAGGGACAGGGCCCTAGCTAACTATGGCTACACCTTC CASSFRDRALANYGYTF
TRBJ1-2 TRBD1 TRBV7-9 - TGTGCCAGCGCAGGAAGGGACAGCTCTTCCTCGGGCTACACCTTC CASAGRDSSSSGYTF
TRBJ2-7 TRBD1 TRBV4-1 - TGCGCCAGCAGCCAAGGCTTGTATTTCCGGGACAGTGCTTCCTACGAGCAGTACTTC CASSQGLYFRDSASYEQYF
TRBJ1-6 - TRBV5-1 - TGCGCCAGCAGCGATACAGGGTATCCCAATAATTCACCCCTCCACTTT CASSDTGYPNNSPLHF
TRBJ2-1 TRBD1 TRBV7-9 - TGTGCCAGCAGAGACAGGGATTACTCCTACAATGAGCAGTTCTTC CASRDRDYSYNEQFF